Listed below are T cell receptor beta chains from one sample, sequenced in a study of T cells in Graves' hyperthyroidism and ophthalmopathy. TCRdb reprocessed the multiplex PCR reads via MiXCR and lists one record per CDR3 protein. The sample yields some 250,000 distinct CDR3 sequences, over 12% seen once. Specimen: blood. These receptor sequences come from a woman aged 45-59 years with Graves' hyperthyroidism that later progressed to Graves' ophthalmopathy. Both conserved end residues are part of each CDR3. Each record gives: V gene, clone size, D gene, J gene, CDR3 protein, CDR3 DNA. A D gene is named only where the DNA matches it firmly. Only some rows state a clone size, as once, few, many or a class for expanded clones.

>TRBV7-2|NA|TRBD1|TRBJ2-7
CASSSGQLYEQYF
TGTGCCAGCAGCTCGGGACAGCTCTACGAGCAGTACTTC
>TRBV5-6|NA|TRBD2|TRBJ2-3
CASSSPSRDYLQDTQYF
TGTGCCAGCAGCTCGCCCAGTAGGGACTACCTTCAAGATACGCAGTATTTT
>TRBV29-1|many|TRBD2|TRBJ2-1
CSVEGGTSPFNEQFF
TGCAGCGTTGAAGGGGGGACTAGTCCCTTCAATGAGCAGTTCTTC
>TRBV18|NA|TRBD1|TRBJ1-2
CASSPVQGRGPYGYTF
TGTGCCAGCTCACCCGTACAGGGGAGGGGTCCCTATGGCTACACCTTC
>TRBV20-1|NA|NA|TRBJ2-7
CSSARNVYEQYF
TGCAGTTCCGCCCGGAACGTTTACGAGCAGTACTTC
>TRBV30|many|TRBD2|TRBJ2-7
CAWERELYEQYF
TGTGCCTGGGAGCGGGAGCTATACGAGCAGTACTTC
>TRBV18|many|NA|TRBJ1-1
CASSPGSSHNQNTEAFF
TGTGCCAGCTCACCGGGGTCAAGCCACAACCAGAACACTGAAGCTTTCTTT
>TRBV10-3|many|TRBD2|TRBJ2-7
CAISLGLVGSYEQYF
TGTGCCATCAGCCTGGGACTAGTCGGCTCCTACGAGCAGTACTTC
>TRBV6-1|NA|NA|TRBJ1-2
CASSEALSNYGYTF
TGTGCCAGCAGTGAGGCCCTGTCTAACTATGGCTACACCTTC
>TRBV5-1|NA|NA|TRBJ2-7
CASSLRAGPGEQYF
TGCGCCAGCAGCTTGAGGGCCGGACCCGGCGAGCAGTACTTC
>TRBV9|few|NA|TRBJ2-7
CASSPRSSDYEQYF
TGTGCCAGCAGCCCCCGTAGTAGCGACTACGAGCAGTACTTC
>TRBV10-2|few|TRBD1|TRBJ2-7
CASSLSPTGQTYEQYF
TGCGCCAGCAGTTTATCCCCGACGGGACAGACCTACGAGCAGTACTTC
>TRBV19|many|TRBD2|TRBJ2-5
CASSPPLAGPQETQYF
TGTGCCAGTAGTCCCCCCTTAGCGGGGCCACAAGAGACCCAGTACTTC
>TRBV24-1|few|NA|TRBJ2-3
CATSQGLSGGTDTQYF
TGTGCCACCAGCCAAGGACTCTCGGGGGGCACAGATACGCAGTATTTT
>TRBV7-9|many|NA|TRBJ2-5
CASSSVGERETQYF
TGTGCCAGCAGCTCCGTGGGGGAGCGGGAGACCCAGTACTTC
>TRBV20-1|many|NA|TRBJ2-7
CSASPGHYYEQYF
TGCAGTGCTAGCCCGGGACACTACTACGAGCAGTACTTC
>TRBV5-1|many|NA|TRBJ2-2
CATGSGNTNTGELFF
TGCGCCACCGGTAGCGGAAATACAAACACCGGGGAGCTGTTTTTT
>TRBV2|many|NA|TRBJ2-7
CASSEMLPPTGEQYF
TGTGCCAGCAGTGAAATGTTGCCCCCGACTGGCGAGCAGTACTTC
>TRBV7-3|NA|NA|TRBJ1-3
CASSFESGPGNTIYF
TGTGCCAGCAGCTTTGAGTCCGGACCCGGGAACACCATATATTTT
>TRBV27|NA|TRBD1|TRBJ2-1
CASRRDSPYNEQFF
TGTGCCAGCAGACGGGACAGCCCCTACAATGAGCAGTTCTTC
>TRBV3-1|NA|TRBD1|TRBJ2-7
CASSLPGQGNEQYF
TGTGCCAGCAGCCTTCCGGGACAGGGGAACGAGCAGTACTTC
>TRBV5-1|NA|NA|TRBJ2-1
CASRMDPQNEQFF
TGCGCCAGCAGGATGGATCCCCAGAATGAGCAGTTCTTC
>TRBV27|many|NA|TRBJ2-4
CASSFYFETSKNIQYF
TGTGCCAGCAGTTTCTACTTTGAGACTAGTAAAAACATTCAGTACTTC
>TRBV30|many|NA|TRBJ2-3
CAWSWGNTDTQYF
TGTGCCTGGAGTTGGGGGAACACAGATACGCAGTATTTT
>TRBV20-1|many|TRBD2|TRBJ2-3
CSARTPTSGRADTQYF
TGCAGTGCTAGAACCCCGACTAGCGGGAGAGCAGATACGCAGTATTTT
>TRBV28|many|NA|TRBJ2-1
CASSVSNGFNEQFF
TGTGCCAGCAGCGTCTCGAATGGATTCAATGAGCAGTTCTTC
>TRBV7-2|few|TRBD1|TRBJ2-7
CASSSGQGEREQYF
TGTGCCAGCAGCTCGGGACAGGGCGAACGCGAGCAGTACTTC
>TRBV25-1|NA|TRBD2|TRBJ2-2
CASSPPTSGRPGELFF
TGTGCCAGCAGTCCCCCAACTAGCGGGAGACCCGGGGAGCTGTTTTTT
>TRBV2|once|TRBD2|TRBJ2-7
CASSDNGRGAYEQYF
TGTGCCAGCAGTGATAACGGGAGGGGAGCCTACGAGCAGTACTTC
>TRBV12-3/TRBV12-4|many|NA|TRBJ1-1
CASSLQGGTLVNTEAFF
TGTGCCAGCAGTTTACAGGGAGGGACACTCGTGAACACTGAAGCTTTCTTT
>TRBV18|many|NA|TRBJ1-4
CASSPRSVEKLFF
TGTGCCAGCTCACCACGTTCCGTTGAAAAACTGTTTTTT
>TRBV19|few|NA|TRBJ2-5
CASSMNTGGETQYF
TGTGCCAGTAGTATGAACACCGGAGGGGAGACCCAGTACTTC
>TRBV5-1|many|NA|TRBJ2-3
CASSLGWGTTDTQYF
TGCGCCAGCAGCTTGGGCTGGGGAACCACAGATACGCAGTATTTT
>TRBV18|many|NA|TRBJ2-2
CASSPSEAAGELFF
TGTGCCAGCTCACCTTCAGAGGCCGCCGGGGAGCTGTTTTTT
>TRBV6-1|NA|NA|TRBJ1-5
CASSGRTAYSNQPQHF
TGTGCCAGCAGTGGCCGGACAGCCTATAGCAATCAGCCCCAGCATTTT
>TRBV11-2|once|TRBD1|TRBJ2-2
CASSGDRGVDANTGELFF
TGTGCCAGCAGTGGGGACAGGGGTGTGGACGCGAACACCGGGGAGCTGTTTTTT
>TRBV20-1|many|NA|TRBJ2-1
CSARDRKGYNEQFF
TGCAGTGCTAGAGATCGGAAGGGGTACAATGAGCAGTTCTTC
>TRBV28|many|NA|TRBJ1-5
CASSSSPRQIFSNQPQHF
TGTGCCAGCAGTTCCTCCCCACGGCAGATCTTTAGCAATCAGCCCCAGCATTTT
>TRBV28|NA|NA|TRBJ1-2
CAAVGDTYYGHTF
TGTGCAGCAGTGGGGGACACATACTATGGCCACACCTTC
>TRBV18|NA|TRBD1|TRBJ1-2
CASSPQGTAFNYGYTF
TGTGCCAGCTCACCACAGGGGACAGCTTTTAACTATGGCTACACCTTC
>TRBV7-9|few|NA|TRBJ2-1
CASSSRPQSSYNEQFF
TGTGCCAGCAGCTCCAGACCCCAAAGCTCCTACAATGAGCAGTTCTTC
>TRBV28|many|TRBD2|TRBJ2-7
CASSASGTSGRAPYEQYF
TGTGCCAGCAGCGCCTCCGGGACTAGCGGGAGGGCCCCCTACGAGCAGTACTTC
>TRBV7-9|NA|NA|TRBJ1-2
CASSVGEGLAYTF
TGTGCCAGCAGTGTGGGGGAGGGCTTGGCCTACACCTTC
>TRBV7-8|once|TRBD2|TRBJ2-7
CASSFGTSGRREQYF
TGTGCCAGCAGCTTTGGGACTAGCGGCCGCCGGGAGCAGTACTTC
>TRBV7-9|many|TRBD1|TRBJ1-5
CASSAGTGSLSRYQPQHF
TGTGCCAGCAGCGCCGGGACAGGTTCCCTCTCCCGCTATCAGCCCCAGCATTTT
>TRBV7-3|many|NA|TRBJ1-1
CASSFTKNTEAFF
TGTGCCAGCAGCTTCACAAAGAACACTGAAGCTTTCTTT
>TRBV6-2/TRBV6-3|many|NA|TRBJ1-2
CASIQRGGPNYGYTF
TGTGCCAGCATCCAGCGGGGCGGGCCTAACTATGGCTACACCTTC
>TRBV4-2|few|NA|TRBJ1-2
CASSQEMVDFPNYGYTF
TGTGCCAGCAGCCAAGAAATGGTTGACTTCCCCAACTATGGCTACACCTTC
>TRBV11-2|many|NA|TRBJ1-2
CASSLQNYGYTF
TGTGCCAGCAGCTTACAGAACTATGGCTACACCTTC
>TRBV7-8|NA|TRBD1|TRBJ1-2
CASSAATGSVGYTF
TGTGCCAGCAGCGCCGCGACAGGGTCGGTTGGCTACACCTTC
>TRBV4-2|few|NA|TRBJ2-3
CASSQASAPSTDTQYF
TGTGCCAGCAGCCAAGCATCTGCACCTAGCACAGATACGCAGTATTTT
>TRBV2|many|TRBD1|TRBJ2-5
CASMRDRGRETQYF
TGTGCCAGCATGAGGGACAGGGGGCGTGAGACCCAGTACTTC
>TRBV29-1|few|TRBD1|TRBJ2-7
CSVGTEGGQYF
TGCAGCGTGGGGACAGAAGGCGGGCAGTACTTC
>TRBV12-3/TRBV12-4|NA|NA|TRBJ2-7
CASSLDRVHEQYF
TGTGCCAGCAGTTTAGACAGGGTCCACGAGCAGTACTTC
>TRBV6-1|many|NA|TRBJ1-6
CASREKHRVVGNSPLHF
TGTGCCAGCAGGGAGAAGCACAGGGTGGTTGGGAATTCACCCCTCCACTTT
>TRBV20-1|many|TRBD1|TRBJ2-3
CSARVGGQGMDTQYF
TGCAGTGCTAGAGTTGGAGGACAGGGTATGGATACGCAGTATTTT
>TRBV10-3|NA|NA|TRBJ2-7
CAISHDYEQYF
TGTGCCATCAGTCATGACTACGAGCAGTACTTC
>TRBV5-5|few|NA|TRBJ1-6
CASSLVGFNSPLHF
TGTGCCAGCAGCTTGGTGGGGTTTAATTCACCCCTCCACTTT
>TRBV20-1|many|NA|TRBJ1-2
CSASSGGAPGYGYTF
TGCAGTGCTAGCTCTGGGGGCGCGCCCGGCTATGGCTACACCTTC